The next 14 T cell receptor beta chains were all read from a single sample in a study of beta chain features in type 1 diabetes. As every portion of the isolated RNA was reverse transcribed, the sequencing read expressed TCRB transcripts. TCRdb's table, derived via immunoSEQ multiplex PCR, lists solely in-frame clones and lacks some. The data show 300,000 to 400,000 clones, about 10% seen once. The sequenced sample consisted of naive CD4+ T cells from blood. The receptors here all came from a young woman in good health.

V usage is TRBV10-3 and J usage is TRBJ1-5, with 8 bases lining up with TRBD1. The trim removed 6 bases at V and 1 base at J, leaving 5 bases unmatched. In germline, CDR1 is ENHRY, CDR2 SYGVKD. The CDR3 extends over 15 amino acids. The CDR3 loop reads CAISDRGGSNQPQHF. DNA of the CDR3: TGTGCCATCAGCGACAGGGGTGGGAGCAATCAGCCCCAGCATTTT.

For the CDR3, the DNA is TGTGCCAGCAGCGCATCTAGCGTCCAAGAGACCCAGTACTTC. This sequence encodes CASSASSVQETQYF. The chain links TRBV7-2 to TRBJ2-5, with TRBD2 as a possible D gene (6 bases). Germline values: CDR1 SGHTA, CDR2 FQGNSA. V gave up 5 bases and J gave up 1 base, with 11 bases separating them. The CDR3 is 14 residues long.

This rearrangement joins TRBV5-6 to TRBJ2-4; 10 nucleotides align to TRBD2. The CDR3 has 17 residues. The V gene end was trimmed by 4 bases and the J gene end by 2 bases; junction bases not matched to a gene: 9. Per the germline V gene, CDR1 is SGHDT and CDR2 is YYEEEE. The CDR3 spells CASSPKREGLTKNIQYF. CDR3 DNA: TGTGCCAGCAGCCCTAAGCGGGAGGGCCTAACCAAAAACATTCAGTACTTC.

This clone was seen only a few times. The chain is built from TRBV11-2 and TRBJ2-1, with no clear D. The CDR3 runs 14 residues. Germline V CDR1 and CDR2: SGHAT, FQNNGV. V lost 3 bases to trimming and J lost 2 bases, with 8 bases between them. As DNA, the CDR3 is TGTGCCAGCAGCTTGCGCCGCGCCTACAATGAGCAGTTCTTC. Protein: CASSLRRAYNEQFF.

The V call is TRBV6-5, the J call TRBJ1-2, with TRBD1 as a possible D gene (6 bases). V was pared by 7 bases and J by 7 bases, with 16 bases between. Germline V CDR1 and CDR2: MNHEY, SVGAGI. This CDR3 is built from 13 residues. This chain's CDR3 is CASTIRGQLGYTF. CDR3 bases: TGTGCCAGCACCATCCGCGGACAGCTTGGCTACACCTTC.

The V and J genes are TRBV18 and TRBJ2-3; a possible D gene is TRBD1 (5 bases). V was pared by 5 bases and J by 3 bases, with 12 bases between. CDR1 and CDR2 from the germline V gene are KGHSH and LQKENI. The CDR3 contains 14 residues. The CDR3 loop reads CASSAGPTTDTQYF. In nucleotides, the CDR3 is TGTGCCAGCTCAGCAGGGCCCACGACAGATACGCAGTATTTT.

This clone turned up a few times. The chain links TRBV19 to TRBJ1-5; 10 bases align to TRBD1. CDR3 size: 16 residues. Germline CDR1 LNHDA, CDR2 SQIVND (reference sequence). V was clipped by 0 bases and J by 5 bases; unmatched bases: 4. CDR3 sequence: CASSIDPGTGDQPQHF. The CDR3, as DNA: TGTGCCAGTAGTATAGACCCCGGGACAGGGGATCAGCCCCAGCATTTT.

The chain is built from TRBV4-3 and TRBJ2-3; 9 bases fit TRBD2. V was clipped by 0 bases and J by 8 bases; unmatched bases: 18. CDR1 LGHNA and CDR2 YSLEER come from the germline V gene. The CDR3 loop spans 19 amino acids. The CDR3 bases are TGCGCCAGCAGCCAAGATCCAACTAGCGGGCCTCTTTCAATAGGTACGCAGTATTTT. Translation gives CASSQDPTSGPLSIGTQYF.

This sequence joins TRBV29-1 and TRBJ1-2; 9 nucleotides match TRBD1. CDR3 length: 14 amino acids. V dropped 7 bases and J dropped 5; count of bases not matched to a gene: 11. Per the germline V gene, CDR1 is SQVTM and CDR2 is ANQGSEA. The CDR3 bases are TGCAGCGCCAGAGGGGGACAGGGAGTTTATGGCTACACCTTC. Translated: CSARGGQGVYGYTF.

This clone was detected a few times. The same CDR3 can be traced to other DNA sequences in this sample. V usage is TRBV7-2 and J usage is TRBJ2-1, with 8 bases aligning to TRBD1. Germline assignment: CDR1 SGHTA and CDR2 FQGNSA. The CDR3 extends over 15 amino acids. V dropped 2 bases and J dropped 3; count of bases not matched to a gene: 3. The CDR3: CASSLRGQGYNEQFF. The CDR3 DNA reads TGTGCCAGCAGCTTAAGAGGACAGGGCTACAATGAGCAGTTCTTC. The whole variable domain, remainder taken from reference TRBV7-2 and TRBJ2-1, is GAGVSQSPSNKVTEKGKDVELRCDPISGHTALYWYRQSLGQGLEFLIYFQGNSAPDKSGLPSDRFSAERTGGSVSTLTIQRTQQEDSAVYLCASSLRGQGYNEQFFGPGTRLTVL.

This clone turned up a few times. The chain combines TRBV18 with TRBJ1-2; D is ambiguous. The CDR3 runs to 18 residues. Germline V CDR1 and CDR2: KGHSH, LQKENI. V was trimmed by 5 bases and J by 5 bases, leaving 27 bases between them. The chain's CDR3 is CASSTVTALESIGYGYTF. In DNA form, the CDR3 reads TGTGCCAGCTCAACCGTGACGGCCCTGGAGAGTATCGGGTATGGCTACACCTTC. The whole variable domain, remainder taken from reference TRBV18 and TRBJ1-2, is NAGVMQNPRHLVRRRGQEARLRCSPMKGHSHVYWYRQLPEEGLKFMVYLQKENIIDESGMPKERFSAEFPKEGPSILRIQQVVRGDSAAYFCASSTVTALESIGYGYTFGSGTRLTVV.

V and J are TRBV27 and TRBJ2-3; D might be TRBD1 (6 bases). Germline CDR1 MNHEY, CDR2 SMNVEV (reference sequence). This CDR3 contains 14 residues. V lost 2 bases and J 3 bases, leaving 9 bases between the germline ends. The CDR3 DNA reads as TGTGCCAGCAGTTTAAAGACAGGAACAGATACGCAGTATTTT. The encoded protein is CASSLKTGTDTQYF.

This chain joins TRBV2 and TRBJ2-2, with D uncertain. Germline values: CDR1 SNHLY, CDR2 FYNNEI. The CDR3 is 16 amino acids. The ends were cut back, 6 bases at V and 1 base at J, with 15 bases in the middle. CDR3 sequence (DNA): TGTGCCAGCAGGGGCTGGTCATCACAGAACACCGGGGAGCTGTTTTTT. This translates into CASRGWSSQNTGELFF.

The chain carries TRBV7-2 and TRBJ2-3, with a possible D match to TRBD2 (5 bases). This CDR3 has 15 amino acids. With 3 bases removed from V and 2 bases from J, the gap between germline ends came to 12 bases. CDR1 is SGHTA and CDR2 is FQGNSA in the germline V gene. The DNA of the CDR3 is TGTGCCAGCAGCTTTGGGCGGGCGATCACAGATACGCAGTATTTT. Translating gives CASSFGRAITDTQYF.